What follows describes a single T cell receptor (beta chain). Its cognate antigen is unknown. Single viable CD3+CD4+CD8-CD45RO+ cells were sorted as the memory CD4+ T cells. TCRdb's table, derived via immunoSEQ multiplex PCR, lists solely in-frame clones and lacks some. Here the sample spans approximately 56,000 clones, about four fifths being singletons. This entry is derived from a study of memory CD4+ T cells and cytomegalovirus serostatus. Study-wide points: The CMV-associated TCR signature appears largely within the CD4+ memory repertoire. CD4+ memory repertoires contained 67 of 164 reported CMV TCRbeta sequences.

The receptor's source is an adult in good health and CMV-seronegative. Specimen: memory CD4+ T cells from blood.

In nucleotides, the CDR3 is TGTGCCAGCAGTGAACGAATGGAGACCCAGTACTTC. It encodes CASSERMETQYF. The chain employs TRBV6-1 and TRBJ2-5, with unresolved D. Germline CDR1 MNHNS, CDR2 SASEGT. The CDR3 runs 12 residues. V gave up 2 bases and J gave up 5 bases, with 6 bases separating them.